These T cell receptor beta chains were read from a single sample in a study of response to subunit inactivated influenza vaccine. One entry per CDR3 protein results from TCRdb running MiXCR on the RT-PCR reads. Here the sample spans about 650,000 distinct CDR3 sequences, around 13% being singletons. The sequencing used PBMCs from blood, collected 14 to 15 days before vaccination. These receptors all come from a man aged 45-65 years who received an inactivated influenza vaccine. The CDR3 runs from the conserved cysteine through the conserved F or W. A D gene is named only where the DNA matches it firmly. Not all rows give a size; the values are once, few, many and, for expanded clones, a class.

TRBV28,-,TRBD2,TRBJ2-1,TGTGCCAGCAAAGCGGGGGCGGGATACAATGAGCAGTTCTTC,CASKAGAGYNEQFF
TRBV27,-,TRBD1,TRBJ1-6,TGTGCCAGCAAAGGAGCGGGACAGAATTCACCCCTCCACTTT,CASKGAGQNSPLHF
TRBV7-8,-,-,TRBJ2-4,TGTGCCAGCAGCTTTGACCAAAACATTCAGTACTTC,CASSFDQNIQYF
TRBV6-2/TRBV6-3,few,-,TRBJ2-7,TGTGCCAGCAGTTCCGGACTAAACCAACGGGGCGAGCAGTACTTC,CASSSGLNQRGEQYF
TRBV12-3/TRBV12-4,few,-,TRBJ1-5,TGTGCCAGCAGTTTTCGGGACTTGCGCGGAAGCAATCAGCCCCAGCATTTT,CASSFRDLRGSNQPQHF
TRBV29-1,-,-,TRBJ1-2,TGCAGCGTCCCAGAGCCAAGGAGACCCTATGGCTACACCTTC,CSVPEPRRPYGYTF
TRBV20-1,-,-,TRBJ2-2,TGCAGTGCTGGACCGGGACTTCACACCGGGGAGCTGTTTTTT,CSAGPGLHTGELFF
TRBV11-2,few,TRBD2,TRBJ2-3,TGTGCCAGCAGCTTAGTTTCCCCAAGCGGGGATAGAGGCGATACGCAGTATTTT,CASSLVSPSGDRGDTQYF
TRBV19,few,TRBD2,TRBJ2-3,TGTGCCAGTAGCGGGAGGGGAACAGATACGCAGTATTTT,CASSGRGTDTQYF
TRBV20-1,few,TRBD1,TRBJ1-5,TGCAGTGCTAGTATGGGACAGAGTTTTAATCAGCCCCAGCATTTT,CSASMGQSFNQPQHF
TRBV7-2,few,-,TRBJ2-1,TGTGCCAGCAGCTTATACAGGGACAATGAGCAGTTCTTC,CASSLYRDNEQFF
TRBV18,-,-,TRBJ1-2,TGTGCCAGCTCACCATCGACAGGACGTGGCTACACCTTC,CASSPSTGRGYTF
TRBV27,-,-,TRBJ1-1,TGTGCCAGCAGTCCACGTGGGTTCATGAACACTGAAGCTTTCTTT,CASSPRGFMNTEAFF
TRBV6-4,-,-,TRBJ2-2,TGTGCCAGCAGTTTCCGAGGCAACACCGGGGAGCTGCTTTTT,CASSFRGNTGELLF
TRBV7-2,-,TRBD1,TRBJ1-5,TGTGCCAGCAGCTCGTCTTCGGGACAGCATCAGCCCCAGCATTTT,CASSSSSGQHQPQHF
TRBV19,-,-,TRBJ2-6,TGTGCCTCCCACGTGGGTACTGGGGCCAACGTCCTGACTTTC,CASHVGTGANVLTF
TRBV6-2/TRBV6-3,few,TRBD2,TRBJ2-7,TGTGCCAGCGGGACTAGCGGGAGGCAGTACTTC,CASGTSGRQYF
TRBV4-1,few,-,TRBJ1-5,TGCGCCAGCAGCCAAGAGGGGGTAAGAGGCAATCAGCCCCAGCATTTT,CASSQEGVRGNQPQHF
TRBV28,-,TRBD2,TRBJ2-7,TGTGCCAGCAGTTCCCTCCGGGACTATGCCTACGAGCAGTACTTC,CASSSLRDYAYEQYF
TRBV4-3,-,TRBD1,TRBJ2-5,TGCGCCAGCAGCCAGGCACAGGGGGCTTTGGAGACCCAGTACTTC,CASSQAQGALETQYF